These 10 T cell receptor beta chains were all obtained from the same sample, sequenced in a study of T cells in Graves' hyperthyroidism and ophthalmopathy. TCR beta CDR3 sequences were amplified from RNA transcripts. Using the HTBI primer set, a first-round RT-PCR was run on the TCR CDR3. MiXCR, applied by TCRdb to the multiplex PCR reads, yields one record per CDR3 protein. The data show 400,000 to 550,000 distinct CDR3 sequences, with approximately 25% seen just once and 10% to 12% held by the top ten. The sample taken for sequencing was blood. The receptor set was obtained from a woman aged 25-40 years with Graves' ophthalmopathy.

The CDR3 bases are TGTGCCAGCAGGGGACCGGGACTACACAGCGAGCAGTACTTC. Protein: CASRGPGLHSEQYF. The chain recombines TRBV28 with TRBJ2-7; 7 bases agree with TRBD2. CDR1 MDHEN and CDR2 SYDVKM come from the germline V gene. Unmatched junction bases numbered 11, after V lost 6 bases and J lost 6 bases. There are 14 residues in the CDR3.

This clonotype was seen repeatedly, ten times or more. This chain joins TRBV7-9 and TRBJ1-2; no clear D. This CDR3 has 13 residues. The V end lost 5 bases, the J end lost 4 bases, and 11 bases lay between the germline ends. Per germline, CDR1 SEHNR and CDR2 FQNEAQ (reference sequence). The chain's CDR3 is CASSPTGIYGYTF. CDR3 bases: TGTGCCAGCAGCCCCACGGGGATCTATGGCTACACCTTC.

At least ten counts were recorded for this clonotype. The V and J genes are TRBV19 and TRBJ2-2; D is unresolved. Germline V lookup: CDR1 LNHDA, CDR2 SQIVND (reference sequence). V was clipped by 7 bases and J by 2 bases, with 14 bases between them. CDR3 length: 15 amino acids. This chain's CDR3 is CASTVAKLNTGELFF. DNA of the CDR3: TGTGCCAGTACCGTGGCAAAACTAAACACCGGGGAGCTGTTTTTT.

DNA for the CDR3: TGTGCCAGCAGCAGAGAAAACTACGAGCAGTACTTC. Translation gives CASSRENYEQYF. This sequence joins TRBV12-3 or TRBV12-4 and TRBJ2-7, with unresolved D. V was cut by 6 bases and J by 3 bases, with 9 bases left in between. The CDR3 has 12 residues.

This clonotype was observed at least ten times. This sequence joins TRBV20-1 and TRBJ2-2; possibly TRBD1 for D (6 bases). CDR3 size: 14 residues. Germline values: CDR1 DFQATT, CDR2 SNEGSKA (reference sequence). The ends were cut back, 5 bases at V and 3 bases at J, with 13 bases in the middle. CDR3 nucleotides: TGCAGTGCTCCAACTCGGACAGACACCGGGGAGCTGTTTTTT. Residues: CSAPTRTDTGELFF.

The chain combines TRBV7-6 with TRBJ1-1; weak D call: TRBD1 (5 bases). V lost 1 base to trimming and J lost 5 bases, with 20 bases between them. This CDR3 is built from 17 residues. Per germline, CDR1 SGHVS and CDR2 FNYEAQ. Here the CDR3 DNA reads TGTGCCAGCAGCTTAGGGGGGGGGACGGGGTTAAGAACTGAAGCTTTCTTT. Translation: CASSLGGGTGLRTEAFF.

In this sample, this clonotype turned up a few times. The chain carries TRBV15 and TRBJ2-7; no reliable D call. The CDR3 contains 13 residues. V lost 1 base, J lost 0 bases, and 4 bases lay in between. Germline-derived CDR1 and CDR2 are LNHNV and YYDKDF (reference sequence). The CDR3 loop is CATSRVGSYEQYF. CDR3 in DNA: TGTGCCACCAGCAGAGTAGGCTCCTACGAGCAGTACTTC.

This clonotype was observed once. J is TRBJ1-2 and V is TRBV20-1, with D unclear. V was pared by 2 bases and J by 10 bases, with 14 bases between. From germline, CDR1 is DFQATT and CDR2 SNEGSKA (reference sequence). This CDR3 contains 12 residues. CDR3 amino acids: CSARRGMSAYTF. The CDR3 coding sequence is TGCAGTGCTAGAAGAGGGATGAGTGCCTACACCTTC.

This chain uses TRBV2 with TRBJ2-7, with a tentative D call TRBD1 (7 bases). This CDR3 region has 12 residues. CDR1 is SNHLY, CDR2 FYNNEI, per germline. The CDR3 nucleotides read TGTGTTGGCAGGGGGGAGACCTACGAGCAGTACTTC. It yields the protein CVGRGETYEQYF. The whole variable domain, remainder taken from reference TRBV2 and TRBJ2-7, is EPEVTQTPSHQVTQMGQEVILRCVPISNHLYFYWYRQILGQKVEFLVSFYNNEISEKSEIFDDQFSVERPDGSNFTLKIRSTKLEDSAMYFCVGRGETYEQYFGPGTRLTVT.

This clonotype was counted only a few times. The chain is built from TRBV19 and TRBJ1-5, with a tentative D call TRBD1 (5 bases). The V end lost 7 bases, the J end lost 7 bases, and 14 bases lay between the germline ends. Germline CDR1 and CDR2: LNHDA and SQIVND (reference sequence). This CDR3 has 13 amino acids. CDR3 residues: CASTPWGYQPQHF. DNA of the CDR3: TGTGCCAGTACCCCCTGGGGGTACCAGCCCCAGCATTTT.